Included here is one TCR beta chain sequence, with context. This sample stems from a study of blood T cell repertoires in COVID-19. Study information: COVID-19 samples, acute and convalescent, were from the United States, Italy and Spain. The cDNA or gDNA used as material had been derived from T cells, B-cell-depleted T cells, or PBMCs.

Authors' methods: Estimation of nucleated cell counts was performed using reference gene primer amplification. Repertoires were generated with immunoSEQ multiplex PCR, while TCRdb's copy carries only in-frame clones and drops some. The V and J calls and the clone size are those of that table, but D and trimming were determined from the DNA. In the table there are approximately 280,000 clones, about 82% of which are singletons. This CDR3 has 15 residues. Trimming pared 1 base from V and 7 bases from J, leaving 13 bases between. Germline lookup yields CDR1 SGHTA and CDR2 FQGNSA. This sequence was found in a man between 50 and 59 years old with active or convalescent COVID-19. Sequenced input: peripheral blood. The chain links TRBV7-2 to TRBJ1-4; TRBD1 might be the D (6 bases). The CDR3 DNA reads as TGTGCCAGCAGCTTAGTAGGCAGGGGAAGTGAAAAACTGTTTTTT. Protein product: CASSLVGRGSEKLFF.